This T cell receptor beta chain comes out of a study of identical twins. General observations from the study: Cross-sectional statistical analysis, not tracking of the same donors, underpinned the conclusions.

CDR3 size: 15 residues. The V and J ends lost 6 bases and 5 bases respectively, with 14 bases between them. All donors were healthy Caucasians. TCRdb passed the 5' RACE reads through MiXCR, listing each CDR3 protein once. The sample holds approximately 470,000 distinct CDR3 sequences, around 14% seen once. Comments on this clonotype: The antigen is not known.

The same data also contributed to another study, on yellow fever vaccine responses in identical twins.

This receptor was obtained from a woman between 18 and 29 years old in good health. This sequence joins TRBV12-3 or TRBV12-4 and TRBJ1-6; possible D gene TRBD1, 6 bases. The sequenced sample was CD4+ T cells sorted from blood. The CDR3 protein is CASRPTGPNNSPLHF. The DNA for the CDR3 is TGTGCCAGCAGGCCCACAGGGCCTAATAATTCACCCCTCCACTTT.